This is a list of T cell receptor beta chains from one sample in a study of vaccination and CD4 T cells after COVID-19. TCRdb reprocessed the PCR reads with MiXCR, giving one entry per CDR3 protein. The table lists under 9,000 distinct CDR3 sequences, 60% of them singletons, with roughly a sixth in the top ten. For these receptors, no antigen is known. Sample: cultured CD4+ T cells from blood, taken after SARS-CoV-2 vaccination. Every receptor here comes from a human donor with COVID-19. CDR3s include the opening cysteine and the closing phenylalanine or tryptophan. The order of the fields is D gene, J gene, clone size, V gene, CDR3 protein, CDR3 DNA. A D gene is named only where the DNA matches it firmly. Only some rows state a clone size, as once, few, many or a class for expanded clones.

D: NA
J: TRBJ1-1
size: NA
V: TRBV20-1
CDR3: CSASGGPRNTEAFF
DNA: TGCAGTGCTAGTGGGGGGCCTAGGAACACTGAAGCTTTCTTT

D: NA
J: TRBJ2-3
size: NA
V: TRBV5-1
CDR3: CASSLGADTQYF
DNA: TGCGCCAGCAGCTTGGGGGCAGATACGCAGTATTTT

D: TRBD1
J: TRBJ1-2
size: NA
V: TRBV7-3
CDR3: CASSLRGGTVPNYGYTF
DNA: TGTGCCAGCAGCTTAAGAGGAGGGACAGTTCCTAACTATGGCTACACCTTC

D: NA
J: TRBJ1-2
size: few
V: TRBV7-2
CDR3: CASSLDLTFSNYGYTF
DNA: TGTGCCAGCAGCTTAGATCTTACCTTCTCGAACTATGGCTACACCTTC

D: NA
J: TRBJ1-2
size: few
V: TRBV20-1
CDR3: CSANQQSNYGYTF
DNA: TGCAGTGCTAACCAACAGTCTAACTATGGCTACACCTTC

D: NA
J: TRBJ1-1
size: NA
V: TRBV28
CDR3: CASSFRPGDTEAFF
DNA: TGTGCCAGCAGTTTCCGCCCAGGGGACACTGAAGCTTTCTTT

D: TRBD2
J: TRBJ2-5
size: NA
V: TRBV7-3
CDR3: CASSLNGGGVQETQYF
DNA: TGTGCCAGCAGCTTAAACGGCGGGGGTGTCCAAGAGACCCAGTACTTC

D: TRBD1
J: TRBJ1-6
size: NA
V: TRBV7-2
CDR3: CASSLGTANSPLHF
DNA: TGTGCCAGCAGCCTAGGGACAGCTAATTCACCCCTCCACTTT

D: TRBD1
J: TRBJ1-2
size: NA
V: TRBV6-2/TRBV6-3
CDR3: CASRSRTGGKGYTF
DNA: TGTGCCAGCAGGAGCCGGACAGGGGGAAAGGGCTACACCTTC

D: NA
J: TRBJ1-2
size: few
V: TRBV24-1
CDR3: CATSEVEPNYGYTF
DNA: TGTGCCACCAGTGAGGTCGAGCCTAACTATGGCTACACCTTC

D: NA
J: TRBJ1-5
size: NA
V: TRBV24-1
CDR3: CATSDSGEPQHF
DNA: TGTGCCACCAGTGATTCAGGTGAACCCCAGCATTTT

D: NA
J: TRBJ2-1
size: NA
V: TRBV20-1
CDR3: CSARGPGLPFF
DNA: TGCAGTGCTAGGGGACCGGGACTCCCCTTCTTC

D: TRBD1
J: TRBJ1-2
size: few
V: TRBV24-1
CDR3: CATSGPGQGARGYTF
DNA: TGTGCCACCAGTGGACCGGGACAGGGGGCGCGTGGCTACACCTTC

D: NA
J: TRBJ2-7
size: NA
V: TRBV11-1
CDR3: CASSLGRQAYEQYF
DNA: TGTGCCAGCAGCTTGGGGCGCCAAGCCTACGAGCAGTACTTC

D: TRBD2
J: TRBJ2-7
size: NA
V: TRBV19
CDR3: CASTAGGVPYEQYF
DNA: TGTGCCAGTACCGCCGGGGGGGTGCCCTACGAGCAGTACTTC

D: NA
J: TRBJ2-7
size: NA
V: TRBV24-1
CDR3: CAIADNDSYEQYF
DNA: TGTGCCATCGCCGACAACGACTCCTACGAGCAGTACTTC

D: TRBD2
J: TRBJ2-5
size: NA
V: TRBV15
CDR3: CATSRTIPNNQRGGKETQYF
DNA: TGTGCCACCAGCAGGACAATCCCAAATAACCAGCGGGGGGGCAAGGAGACCCAGTACTTC

D: TRBD1
J: TRBJ2-2
size: NA
V: TRBV7-3
CDR3: CASRHEVGTETGELFF
DNA: TGTGCCAGCAGACATGAGGTGGGGACAGAGACCGGGGAGCTGTTTTTT

D: TRBD1
J: TRBJ1-3
size: NA
V: TRBV20-1
CDR3: CSARDQGQAGNTIYF
DNA: TGCAGTGCTAGAGATCAAGGACAGGCTGGAAACACCATATATTTT

D: NA
J: TRBJ2-7
size: NA
V: TRBV5-6
CDR3: CASSNPWRSSYEQYF
DNA: TGTGCCAGCAGCAACCCGTGGAGGAGCTCCTACGAGCAGTACTTC

D: TRBD1
J: TRBJ1-1
size: NA
V: TRBV20-1
CDR3: CSASFGTANTEAFF
DNA: TGCAGTGCTAGCTTCGGGACAGCGAACACTGAAGCTTTCTTT

D: TRBD1
J: TRBJ2-5
size: few
V: TRBV15
CDR3: CATSTRDREETQYF
DNA: TGTGCCACCAGCACCCGGGACAGGGAAGAGACCCAGTACTTC

D: TRBD1
J: TRBJ2-5
size: NA
V: TRBV28
CDR3: CASSSPAGGEETQYF
DNA: TGTGCCAGCAGTTCGCCCGCAGGGGGCGAAGAGACCCAGTACTTC

D: NA
J: TRBJ2-3
size: NA
V: TRBV20-1
CDR3: CSARGASLITDTQYF
DNA: TGCAGTGCTAGAGGGGCCAGTCTCATAACCGATACGCAGTATTTT

D: NA
J: TRBJ1-1
size: NA
V: TRBV27
CDR3: CASSSPAKAITEAFF
DNA: TGTGCCAGCAGTTCACCGGCCAAAGCGATCACTGAAGCTTTCTTT

D: NA
J: TRBJ2-5
size: NA
V: TRBV7-2
CDR3: CASSLPTGRYQETQYF
DNA: TGTGCCAGCAGCTTACCTACCGGCCGGTACCAAGAGACCCAGTACTTC

D: TRBD1
J: TRBJ2-7
size: NA
V: TRBV11-1
CDR3: CASSFDRGPDEQYF
DNA: TGTGCCAGCAGCTTTGACAGGGGGCCTGACGAGCAGTACTTC

D: NA
J: TRBJ2-7
size: NA
V: TRBV28
CDR3: CASSLRDHEQYF
DNA: TGTGCCAGCAGCTTACGAGACCACGAGCAGTACTTC

D: NA
J: TRBJ1-2
size: NA
V: TRBV15
CDR3: CATSRDEGRTYGYTF
DNA: TGTGCCACCAGCAGAGATGAAGGGCGGACTTATGGCTACACCTTC

D: NA
J: TRBJ1-2
size: NA
V: TRBV11-2
CDR3: CASGAGNYGYTF
DNA: TGTGCCAGCGGGGCGGGTAACTATGGCTACACCTTC

D: TRBD1
J: TRBJ1-6
size: NA
V: TRBV27
CDR3: CASSLLSRQGVYSPLHF
DNA: TGTGCCAGCAGTTTACTCAGCCGACAGGGGGTTTACTCACCCCTCCACTTT

D: TRBD1
J: TRBJ1-1
size: few
V: TRBV20-1
CDR3: CSARERQGKRVAFF
DNA: TGCAGTGCTAGAGAAAGACAGGGAAAGAGGGTAGCTTTCTTT

D: NA
J: TRBJ2-1
size: few
V: TRBV7-9
CDR3: CASSRDLNSYEQFF
DNA: TGTGCCAGCAGCCGGGACCTCAATTCCTATGAGCAGTTCTTC

D: NA
J: TRBJ2-7
size: NA
V: TRBV21-1
CDR3: CASSKFTGVSYEQYF
DNA: TGTGCCAGCAGCAAGTTCACGGGGGTTAGCTACGAGCAGTACTTC

D: NA
J: TRBJ2-7
size: NA
V: TRBV11-2
CDR3: CASSLESLAAYEQYF
DNA: TGTGCCAGCAGCTTAGAGTCGCTAGCAGCCTACGAGCAGTACTTC

D: TRBD1
J: TRBJ1-2
size: NA
V: TRBV10-2
CDR3: CASRDTDRDYGYTF
DNA: TGCGCCAGCAGGGATACTGACAGGGACTATGGCTACACCTTC

D: TRBD1
J: TRBJ1-5
size: NA
V: TRBV28
CDR3: CASSPQTGFQPQHF
DNA: TGTGCCAGCAGTCCGCAGACAGGGTTTCAGCCCCAGCATTTT

D: TRBD2
J: TRBJ2-7
size: NA
V: TRBV6-2/TRBV6-3
CDR3: CATGGGFDEQYF
DNA: TGTGCCACCGGCGGGGGGTTCGACGAGCAGTACTTC

D: NA
J: TRBJ2-5
size: once
V: TRBV6-5
CDR3: CASSYGGGQGGTQYF
DNA: TGTGCCAGCAGTTACGGCGGGGGGCAGGGGGGGACCCAGTACTTC

D: NA
J: TRBJ1-5
size: NA
V: TRBV20-1
CDR3: CSTGAVSGRANQPQHF
DNA: TGCAGTACTGGGGCGGTCAGTGGCAGGGCCAATCAGCCCCAGCATTTT

D: NA
J: TRBJ1-2
size: NA
V: TRBV6-1
CDR3: CASRRPDRAFYGYTF
DNA: TGTGCCAGCAGACGTCCCGACCGGGCCTTTTATGGCTACACCTTC

D: NA
J: TRBJ2-7
size: NA
V: TRBV6-1
CDR3: CASSESRLPSYEQYF
DNA: TGTGCCAGCAGTGAAAGTAGACTGCCATCCTACGAGCAGTACTTC

D: NA
J: TRBJ1-2
size: few
V: TRBV10-3
CDR3: CAISEGSGGYTF
DNA: TGTGCCATCAGTGAGGGATCGGGGGGCTACACCTTC

D: NA
J: TRBJ2-7
size: NA
V: TRBV5-4
CDR3: CASSPVGVSGEQYF
DNA: TGTGCCAGCAGCCCGGTGGGAGTTTCGGGCGAGCAGTACTTC

D: NA
J: TRBJ2-5
size: NA
V: TRBV7-3
CDR3: CASSLSYMETQYF
DNA: TGTGCCAGCAGCTTGAGCTATATGGAGACCCAGTACTTC

D: NA
J: TRBJ2-5
size: NA
V: TRBV7-5
CDR3: CISVPEAPPGLAGLQETQYF
DNA: NA

D: NA
J: TRBJ2-6
size: NA
V: TRBV6-1
CDR3: CASASVGAGGRSGANVLTF
DNA: TGTGCCAGCGCGTCGGTGGGGGCCGGCGGTCGCTCTGGGGCCAACGTCCTGACTTTC

D: NA
J: TRBJ2-1
size: NA
V: TRBV15
CDR3: CATSRELRRRGQNEQFF
DNA: TGTGCCACCAGCAGAGAACTTCGGAGGCGGGGGCAAAATGAGCAGTTCTTC

D: NA
J: TRBJ1-1
size: few
V: TRBV7-9
CDR3: CASSIMLGRGMNTEAFF
DNA: TGTGCCAGCAGCATCATGTTAGGACGCGGCATGAACACTGAAGCTTTCTTT

D: TRBD2
J: TRBJ2-3
size: NA
V: TRBV30
CDR3: CAWSLAGAYNTQYF
DNA: TGTGCCTGGAGCCTAGCGGGGGCATACAATACGCAGTATTTT

D: NA
J: TRBJ1-6
size: few
V: TRBV10-3
CDR3: CAISESNGDSPLHF
DNA: TGTGCCATCAGTGAGTCGAATGGTGATTCACCCCTCCACTTT

D: NA
J: TRBJ2-1
size: NA
V: TRBV6-5
CDR3: CASSYLSNNEQFF
DNA: TGTGCCAGCAGTTACTTGTCAAACAATGAGCAGTTCTTC

D: NA
J: TRBJ1-3
size: NA
V: TRBV27
CDR3: CASSPGVFLSGNTIYF
DNA: TGTGCCAGCAGCCCAGGGGTTTTCCTCTCTGGAAACACCATATATTTT

D: TRBD1
J: TRBJ1-1
size: NA
V: TRBV7-3
CDR3: CASSLNVAGDRGPNTEAFF
DNA: TGTGCCAGCAGCTTAAATGTCGCGGGGGACAGGGGGCCGAACACTGAAGCTTTCTTT

D: TRBD1
J: TRBJ1-2
size: few
V: TRBV28
CDR3: CANSKQGGKEGYTF
DNA: TGTGCCAACTCAAAACAGGGGGGTAAAGAAGGCTACACCTTC

D: NA
J: TRBJ2-3
size: NA
V: TRBV10-1
CDR3: CASSETGRDTQYF
DNA: TGCGCCAGCAGTGAGACAGGGCGAGATACGCAGTATTTT

D: NA
J: TRBJ1-6
size: NA
V: TRBV7-2
CDR3: CASTVGNNSPLHF
DNA: TGTGCCAGCACTGTTGGGAATAATTCACCCCTCCACTTT

D: NA
J: TRBJ1-1
size: once
V: TRBV11-2
CDR3: CASSQNRDRAFF
DNA: TGTGCCAGCAGCCAGAACAGGGATAGGGCTTTCTTT